The 10 T cell receptor beta chains listed next were all sequenced from one sample in a study of blood T cell repertoires in COVID-19. Libraries were prepared by immunoSEQ multiplex PCR; TCRdb keeps only in-frame clonotypes and omits some of them. The profile shows about 390,000 clones, around nine tenths of them singletons. Sequences were obtained from PBMCs or T cells enriched from blood (not recorded which). All receptors derive from a woman in her 50s who had recovered from COVID-19.

This chain connects TRBV27 to TRBJ1-5; TRBD1 agrees at 8 bases. Germline V gene data show CDR1 as MNHEY and CDR2 as SMNVEV (reference sequence). CDR3 size: 17 residues. With 2 bases clipped from V and 2 bases from J, the junction kept 8 bases outside the gene matches. Written as DNA, the CDR3 is TGTGCCAGCAGTTTAGATCGAAGGACAGGGCGCAATCAGCCCCAGCATTTT. Protein product: CASSLDRRTGRNQPQHF.

The chain joins TRBV30 to TRBJ2-3; D remains unclear. CDR1 and CDR2 from the germline V gene are GTSNPN and SVGIG (reference sequence). The length of the CDR3 is 15 residues. V was clipped by 0 bases and J by 2 bases, with 12 bases between them. CDR3 coding DNA: TGTGCCTGGAGTGTACATGGGCCTTACACAGATACGCAGTATTTT. This gives the protein CAWSVHGPYTDTQYF. The full variable domain, in which reference TRBV30 and TRBJ2-3 provide the parts outside the CDR3, is SQTIHQWPATLVQPVGSPLSLECTVEGTSNPNLYWYRQAAGRGLQLLFYSVGIGQISSEVPQNLSASRPQDRQFILSSKKLLLSDSGFYLCAWSVHGPYTDTQYFGPGTRLTVL.

The chain has TRBV27 and TRBJ2-1; D uncertain. Between the trimmed V and J ends, which lost 5 bases and 1 base, there was a span of 12 bases. Germline V gene data show CDR1 as MNHEY and CDR2 as SMNVEV (reference sequence). The CDR3 is 15 amino acids. The CDR3, as DNA: TGTGCCAGCAGTCCCTCGACCGGGTCCTACAATGAGCAGTTCTTC. Translation gives CASSPSTGSYNEQFF.

J is TRBJ2-3 and V is TRBV6-1; TRBD1 might be the D (6 bases). V lost 1 base to trimming and J lost 2 bases, with 7 bases between them. Germline CDR1 and CDR2: MNHNS and SASEGT. This CDR3 contains 14 residues. Here the CDR3 DNA reads TGTGCCAGCAGTGAAGGGGGACACACAGATACGCAGTATTTT. Its translation is CASSEGGHTDTQYF.

V usage is TRBV27 and J usage is TRBJ2-2, with 13 bases matching TRBD2. The germline CDR1 and CDR2 sequences are MNHEY and SMNVEV (reference sequence). The CDR3 consists of 14 residues. With 5 bases clipped from V and 8 bases from J, the junction kept 2 bases outside the gene matches. CDR3 sequence (DNA): TGTGCCAGCAGTCCGGGACTAGCGGGGGGGGAGCTGTTTTTT. Translating gives CASSPGLAGGELFF.

The chain combines TRBV9 with TRBJ2-1, with D tentatively TRBD2 (5 bases). In germline, CDR1 is SGDLS, CDR2 YYNGEE. Between the trimmed V and J ends, which lost 3 bases and 5 bases, there was a span of 15 bases. The CDR3 contains 15 residues. The CDR3 DNA sequence: TGTGCCAGCAGCGCCCCAGAGGGTTTTCACAATGAGCAGTTCTTC. Protein: CASSAPEGFHNEQFF.

The chain has TRBV30 and TRBJ2-5; the match to TRBD1 covers 12 bases. Germline V gene lookup returns CDR1 GTSNPN and CDR2 SVGIG (reference sequence). V lost 3 bases to trimming and J lost 5 bases; unmatched junction nucleotides: 7. This CDR3 has 15 residues. In nucleotides, the CDR3 is TGTGCCTGGAGGGTAGGGACAGGGGGCTTGGAGACCCAGTACTTC. Amino acid sequence: CAWRVGTGGLETQYF.

This sequence joins TRBV10-3 and TRBJ1-4, with a tentative D call TRBD1 (5 bases). The V gene lost 6 bases and the J gene lost 3 bases, with 8 bases spanning the gap. This CDR3 spans 13 amino acids. The V gene's germline CDR1 is ENHRY and CDR2 SYGVKD. CDR3 residues: CAIRDNSNEKLFF. The DNA for the CDR3 is TGTGCCATCAGGGACAACTCTAATGAAAAACTGTTTTTT.

The DNA of the CDR3 is TGTGCCAGCAGCTTAGTTTGGGGACAGGGGAGAAACGAGCAGTACTTC. Its protein is CASSLVWGQGRNEQYF. V usage is TRBV7-6 and J usage is TRBJ2-7; the match to TRBD1 covers 10 bases. The V gene end was trimmed by 1 base and the J gene end by 5 bases; junction bases not matched to a gene: 8. Germline-derived CDR1 and CDR2 are SGHVS and FNYEAQ. This CDR3 region has 16 residues.

The CDR3, as DNA: TGTGCCAGCAGTGTAGGACAGGGGGCCTGGCAGCCCCAGCATTTT. This encodes CASSVGQGAWQPQHF. The rearrangement joins TRBV28 to TRBJ1-5; TRBD1 matches at 11 bases. Trimming took 5 bases from V and 7 from J; bases not matched to a gene: 7. The CDR3 has 15 residues. The V gene's germline CDR1 is MDHEN and CDR2 SYDVKM.